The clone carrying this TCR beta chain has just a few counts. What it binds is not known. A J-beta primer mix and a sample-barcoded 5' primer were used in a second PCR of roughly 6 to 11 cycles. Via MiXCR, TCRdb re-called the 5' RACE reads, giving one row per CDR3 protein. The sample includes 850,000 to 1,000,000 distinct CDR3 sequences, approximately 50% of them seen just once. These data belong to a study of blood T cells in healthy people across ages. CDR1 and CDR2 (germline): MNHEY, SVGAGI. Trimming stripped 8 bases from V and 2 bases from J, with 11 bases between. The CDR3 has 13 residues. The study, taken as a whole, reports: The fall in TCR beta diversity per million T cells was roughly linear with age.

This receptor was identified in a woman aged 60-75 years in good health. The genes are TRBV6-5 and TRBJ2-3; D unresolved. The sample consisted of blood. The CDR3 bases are TGTGCCAGCCGCCAACCGCTCACAGATACGCAGTATTTT. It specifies CASRQPLTDTQYF.